This T cell receptor beta chain was observed in a study of control samples from healthy donors and cancer patients. This CDR3 region has 15 residues. Trimming removed 6 bases at V and 1 base at J, with 15 bases between. Per the germline V gene, CDR1 is MGHDK and CDR2 is SYGVNS. Sequencing used immunoSEQ multiplex PCR; TCRdb keeps in-frame clones, though not all of them. The table includes some 150,000 clones, approximately 92% detected once. This clonotype originated in a woman aged 55-70 years in good health. The sequenced sample was blood. The chain is built from TRBV25-1 and TRBJ1-2; D not resolved. CDR3 nucleotide sequence: TGTGCCAGCAGCGAACGGGCAGCCTATAACTATGGCTACACCTTC. Translation: CASSERAAYNYGYTF.